The 14 T cell receptor beta chains given below trace back to one sample, sequenced in a study of long-term antiretroviral therapy in people with HIV. The authors ran the immunoSEQ assay, v3.0, at survey level. Sequencing used immunoSEQ multiplex PCR; TCRdb keeps in-frame clones, though not all of them. The data show about 29,000 clones, over 75% seen once. The material was unsorted PBMCs, obtained 0.5 years after starting antiretroviral therapy. All receptors derive from a woman between 18 and 30 years old with HIV.

The chain is built from TRBV27 and TRBJ2-3, with 9 nucleotides matching TRBD2. Unmatched junction bases numbered 15, after V lost 7 bases and J lost 4 bases. CDR3 length equals 17 residues. CDR1 MNHEY and CDR2 SMNVEV come from the germline V gene (reference sequence). Written as DNA, the CDR3 is TGTGCCAGCATCTCAAGACCGATAGCGGGAGTGGCAGATACGCAGTATTTT. It encodes CASISRPIAGVADTQYF.

The V gene is TRBV5-5, the J gene TRBJ2-5; 8 nucleotides match TRBD2. This CDR3 is built from 14 residues. Losses at the gene ends were 0 bases for V and 3 bases for J; bases not matched to a gene: 1. The germline CDR1 and CDR2 sequences are SGHKS and YYEKEE (reference sequence). The DNA for the CDR3 is TGTGCCAGCAGCTTGGAAGCGGGAGAAGAGACCCAGTACTTC. Its translation: CASSLEAGEETQYF.

The chain has TRBV27 and TRBJ1-1, with unresolved D. Trimming removed 7 bases from V and 2 bases from J, with 8 bases in between. Per germline, CDR1 MNHEY and CDR2 SMNVEV (reference sequence). This CDR3 is built from 12 residues. CDR3 amino acids: CASKRGNTEAFF. Here the CDR3 DNA reads TGTGCCAGCAAACGAGGTAACACTGAAGCTTTCTTT.

The CDR3 bases are TGCGCCAGCAGCCAAGTACGGGGTTACGAGCAGTACTTC. Its translation: CASSQVRGYEQYF. This rearrangement joins TRBV4-3 to TRBJ2-7; maybe TRBD2 (5 bases). Germline CDR1 is LGHNA and CDR2 is YSLEER. The CDR3 is 13 amino acids. V was clipped by 1 base and J by 4 bases, with 8 bases between them.

The chain joins TRBV7-3 to TRBJ2-1; maybe TRBD2 (5 bases). This CDR3 comprises 13 residues. Per the germline V gene, CDR1 is SGHTA and CDR2 is FQGTGA. V was pared by 5 bases and J by 11 bases, with 16 bases between. As DNA, the CDR3 is TGTGCCAGCAGCCTGCAGGACTGGAACAAGCAGTTCTTC. This translates into CASSLQDWNKQFF. Using reference TRBV7-3 and TRBJ2-1 for the parts outside the CDR3, the full variable domain is GAGVSQTPSNKVTEKGKYVELRCDPISGHTALYWYRQSLGQGPEFLIYFQGTGAADDSGLPNDRFFAVRPEGSVSTLKIQRTERGDSAVYLCASSLQDWNKQFFGPGTRLTVL.

V and J are TRBV7-3 and TRBJ2-1, with D perhaps given as TRBD1 or TRBD2 (5 bases each). Per the germline V gene, CDR1 is SGHTA and CDR2 is FQGTGA. The length of the CDR3 is 16 residues. Between the trimmed V and J ends, which lost 2 bases and 6 bases, there was a span of 17 bases. CDR3 amino acids: CASSLWGGTGINEQFF. For the CDR3, the DNA is TGTGCCAGCAGCTTATGGGGTGGGACGGGAATCAATGAGCAGTTCTTC. The variable domain in full, with the rest retrieved from reference TRBV7-3 and TRBJ2-1, is GAGVSQTPSNKVTEKGKYVELRCDPISGHTALYWYRQSLGQGPEFLIYFQGTGAADDSGLPNDRFFAVRPEGSVSTLKIQRTERGDSAVYLCASSLWGGTGINEQFFGPGTRLTVL.

This chain uses TRBV11-2 with TRBJ2-1; TRBD2 matches at 13 bases. The ends lost 0 bases at V and 4 bases at J; junction bases unmatched: 0. Germline CDR1 SGHAT, CDR2 FQNNGV. CDR3 length equals 16 residues. CDR3 nucleotide sequence: TGTGCCAGCAGCTTAGAACTAGCGGGAGGGTACAATGAGCAGTTCTTC. Translation gives CASSLELAGGYNEQFF.

The chain joins TRBV5-8 to TRBJ1-1; D uncertain. This CDR3 contains 13 residues. V was trimmed by 2 bases and J by 3 bases, leaving 8 bases between them. CDR1 SGHTS and CDR2 YDEGEE come from the germline V gene. As DNA, the CDR3 is TGTGCCAGCAGCTTACGCACGGACACTGAAGCTTTCTTT. It encodes CASSLRTDTEAFF.

The J gene is TRBJ2-7, the V gene TRBV10-1, with D unclear. The CDR3 spans 14 residues. The germline gives CDR1 WNHNN, CDR2 SYGVQD (reference sequence). Trimming cost V 3 bases and J 5 bases, with 14 bases left between them. The CDR3 is CASSDADPGDEQYF. The CDR3 DNA reads as TGCGCCAGCAGTGACGCTGACCCTGGCGACGAGCAGTACTTC.

With regard to this clone: Other DNA variants within this sample encode the same CDR3. This chain links TRBV27 with TRBJ2-1; the match to TRBD2 covers 8 bases. V was pared by 6 bases and J by 2 bases, with 6 bases of the junction left unmatched. The CDR3 runs to 15 residues. Germline V lookup: CDR1 MNHEY, CDR2 SMNVEV (reference sequence). CDR3 amino acids: CASRLSGSPYNEQFF. Here the CDR3 DNA reads TGTGCCAGCAGACTGAGCGGGAGCCCCTACAATGAGCAGTTCTTC.

The V and J genes are TRBV7-2 and TRBJ2-1, with 8 bases fitting TRBD2. Unmatched junction bases numbered 6, after V lost 3 bases and J lost 5 bases. Germline V gene lookup returns CDR1 SGHTA and CDR2 FQGNSA. This CDR3 region has 15 residues. CDR3 bases: TGTGCCAGCAGCTTCTCAGCGGGGGAACACAATGAGCAGTTCTTC. Its translation is CASSFSAGEHNEQFF.

The chain recombines TRBV6-1 with TRBJ1-2, with 9 bases matching TRBD1. The CDR3 sequence is 13 residues long. V shed 7 bases and J 8 bases; nucleotides not matched to a gene: 8. CDR1 and CDR2 from the germline V gene are MNHNS and SASEGT. The CDR3 sequence: CASTWDRVSGYTF. Here the CDR3 DNA reads TGTGCCAGCACCTGGGACAGGGTGAGCGGCTACACCTTC.

V gene TRBV12-5 combines with J gene TRBJ2-3, with 9 positions matching TRBD1. CDR1 and CDR2 (germline): LGHNT, FRNRAP. J lost 4 bases, V lost 5 bases, and 10 bases had no gene match. This CDR3 has 16 residues. CDR3 amino acids: CASGKEGTGLPDTQYF. CDR3 in DNA: TGTGCTAGTGGTAAAGAAGGGACAGGGTTGCCAGATACGCAGTATTTT.

V gene TRBV19 combines with J gene TRBJ2-2, with TRBD2 matching over 14 bases. CDR1 is LNHDA, CDR2 SQIVND, per germline (reference sequence). Trimming at V came to 5 bases and at J to 4 bases, leaving 6 bases not matched to a gene. There are 17 residues in the CDR3. Written as DNA, the CDR3 is TGTGCCAGTAGTCCTCGAGGACTAGCGGGAGGCACCGGGGAGCTGTTTTTT. As protein: CASSPRGLAGGTGELFF.